Listed here are 8 T cell receptor beta chains from one sample, sequenced in a study of T cell responses to AZD1222 COVID-19 vaccine. Measured with immunoSEQ multiplex PCR; TCRdb has only the in-frame clones, and not every one. The sample has 95,000 to 110,000 clones, 70% to 90% seen once; the top ten hold approximately 7%. Source: peripheral blood, taken on day 0 of AZD1222 vaccination. These receptors were taken from an adult in good health.

The gene calls are TRBV7-8 and TRBJ2-7; 7 positions agree with TRBD2. This CDR3 comprises 16 residues. The germline V gene has CDR1 SGHVS and CDR2 FQNEAQ. Trimming cost V 5 bases and J 3 bases; bases outside gene matches: 13. The DNA for the CDR3 is TGTGCCAGCAGCCCTCATAAGCGGGAAACATACTACGAGCAGTACTTC. Its protein product is CASSPHKRETYYEQYF.

A remark on this clone: Other DNA sequences in this specimen translate into the identical CDR3. The chain couples TRBV5-1 to TRBJ2-1; 8 bases map to TRBD2. Germline trimming cut 0 bases from V and 3 bases from J; bases unmatched to any gene: 2. Germline CDR1 and CDR2: SGHRS and YFSETQ. The CDR3 runs 15 residues. Here the CDR3 reads CASSLGLAGYNEQFF. The CDR3 bases are TGCGCCAGCAGCTTGGGGCTAGCGGGCTACAATGAGCAGTTCTTC. The complete variable domain, with remaining parts taken from reference TRBV5-1 and TRBJ2-1, reads KAGVTQTPRYLIKTRGQQVTLSCSPISGHRSVSWYQQTPGQGLQFLFEYFSETQRNKGNFPGRFSGRQFSNSRSEMNVSTLELGDSALYLCASSLGLAGYNEQFFGPGTRLTVL.

The rearrangement links TRBV19 to TRBJ2-2; 8 positions match TRBD2. The germline CDR1 and CDR2 sequences are LNHDA and SQIVND (reference sequence). The V gene end was trimmed by 7 bases and the J gene end by 4 bases; junction bases not matched to a gene: 8. CDR3 length equals 15 residues. The CDR3 DNA follows: TGTGCCAGTACTCGCGGGACTAGGAGCACCGGGGAGCTGTTTTTT. This translates into CASTRGTRSTGELFF.

V is TRBV6-5 and J is TRBJ2-3; 7 bases agree with TRBD2. The CDR3 extends over 15 amino acids. V shed 7 bases, J shed 4 bases, and the junction held 11 bases outside the gene matches. Germline lookup yields CDR1 MNHEY and CDR2 SVGAGI. The CDR3 reads CASMAAGAGADTQYF. CDR3 in DNA: TGTGCCAGCATGGCCGCCGGTGCGGGGGCAGATACGCAGTATTTT.

This clone was counted a single time. The chain combines TRBV12-5 with TRBJ2-7; a possible D gene is TRBD1 (5 bases). The germline V gene encodes CDR1 LGHNT and CDR2 FRNRAP. The CDR3 runs 13 residues. Trimming removed 0 bases at V and 6 bases at J, with 9 bases between. The CDR3 reads CASGLVQRGEQYF. CDR3 in DNA: TGTGCTAGTGGTTTGGTACAAAGGGGCGAGCAGTACTTC.

This clone was recorded only once. V usage is TRBV7-9 and J usage is TRBJ2-7, with D perhaps TRBD2 (5 bases). Between the trimmed V and J ends, which lost 6 bases and 4 bases, there was a span of 19 bases. CDR1 is SEHNR, CDR2 FQNEAQ, per germline (reference sequence). The CDR3 sequence is 15 residues long. The CDR3 sequence: CASSSNTGMVYEQYF. The CDR3 DNA is TGTGCCAGCAGTTCCAACACGGGGATGGTATACGAGCAGTACTTC. Looking up the rest from reference TRBV7-9 and TRBJ2-7 gives the full variable domain: DTGVSQNPRHKITKRGQNVTFRCDPISEHNRLYWYRQTLGQGPEFLTYFQNEAQLEKSRLLSDRFSAERPKGSFSTLEIQRTEQGDSAMYLCASSSNTGMVYEQYFGPGTRLTVT.

The rearrangement uses TRBV7-2 and TRBJ2-7; D tentatively reads TRBD1 or TRBD2 (6 bases each). Germline V lookup: CDR1 SGHTA, CDR2 FQGNSA. The CDR3 length is 16 residues. Deletions cut 5 bases from V and 6 bases from J, with 23 bases between. CDR3 region: CASSTKGEGRNREQYF. The CDR3 bases are TGTGCCAGCAGCACTAAGGGGGAAGGGAGGAATCGCGAGCAGTACTTC. Full variable domain (rest looked up from reference TRBV7-2 and TRBJ2-7): GAGVSQSPSNKVTEKGKDVELRCDPISGHTALYWYRQSLGQGLEFLIYFQGNSAPDKSGLPSDRFSAERTGGSVSTLTIQRTQQEDSAVYLCASSTKGEGRNREQYFGPGTRLTVT.

The rearrangement uses TRBV5-5 and TRBJ1-2, with D possibly TRBD1 on 6 matching bases. This CDR3 has 14 amino acids. Per the germline V gene, CDR1 is SGHKS and CDR2 is YYEKEE (reference sequence). Trimming took off 4 bases at V and 3 bases at J, with 13 bases between the two ends. Here the CDR3 reads CASSPSPGDYGYTF. For the CDR3, the DNA is TGTGCCAGCAGCCCCTCGCCAGGGGACTATGGCTACACCTTC.